The rows below give T cell receptor beta chains drawn from one sample of a study of blood T cell repertoires in COVID-19. The repertoire was sequenced with immunoSEQ multiplex PCR; TCRdb's copy has only in-frame clones and lacks some. Here the sample spans about 170,000 clones, about four fifths being singletons. Sample: peripheral blood. The receptors stem from a woman aged 80 or older with acute or convalescent COVID-19. The CDR3 runs from the conserved cysteine through the conserved F or W. Each record gives: J gene, V gene, clone size, D gene, CDR3 protein. A D gene is named only where the DNA matches it firmly. Size values are once, few and many counts, or a class for expanded clones, and some rows have none.

TRBJ1-2 TRBV7-2 - - CASTQRGAVSIVNYGYTF
TRBJ1-2 TRBV6-2/TRBV6-3 - - CASSYDSYGYTF
TRBJ2-5 TRBV30 - - CAWSGVARETQYF
TRBJ2-7 TRBV6-1 - TRBD2 CASSDSGSFSYEQYF
TRBJ1-1 TRBV11-3 - - CASSFEPDTEAFF
TRBJ2-1 TRBV9 - TRBD2 CASSSGLAGGEQFF
TRBJ1-2 TRBV5-1 - - CASSLDYEIYGYTF
TRBJ2-7 TRBV6-5 - - CASSYLGGGAVEQYF
TRBJ1-1 TRBV18 - - CASSRQNTEAFF
TRBJ2-1 TRBV7-3 few TRBD2 CASSSVPTSGYNEQFF
TRBJ2-7 TRBV5-1 few TRBD1 CASSLDRGPPYEQYF
TRBJ1-2 TRBV20-1 - - CSAGLIDGYTF
TRBJ2-1 TRBV7-9 - TRBD1 CASSLKLVTGVGNEQFF
TRBJ1-4 TRBV19 - - CAWTQGSSNEKLFF
TRBJ1-1 TRBV5-1 - - CASSLLPGGLGTEAFF
TRBJ1-6 TRBV3-1/TRBV3-2 few TRBD1 CASSRDSASSYNSPLHF
TRBJ2-1 TRBV10-3 - - CAIRGENNEQFF
TRBJ2-3 TRBV5-1 - - CASSLDGQQYTDTQYF
TRBJ1-5 TRBV6-2/TRBV6-3 - - CASSTSRRRSQPQHF
TRBJ2-7 TRBV3-1/TRBV3-2 once - CASSQSPGDGEQYF
TRBJ1-2 TRBV4-3 - - CASSQALREGYGYTF
TRBJ2-2 TRBV30 - TRBD1 CAWGGQAPGELFF
TRBJ2-7 TRBV30 - TRBD1 CAWSPGQGARRYEQYF
TRBJ1-4 TRBV15 - - CATSIDRANEKLFF
TRBJ1-4 TRBV10-2 - TRBD1 CASSPPQGVAAQLFF
TRBJ2-3 TRBV6-1 once - CASSARDSTWSDTQYF
TRBJ1-2 TRBV28 - - CASSYPLGRLYYGYTF
TRBJ2-1 TRBV5-8 - TRBD2 CASSLFWGLAGGPGTDEQFF
TRBJ1-2 TRBV19 - TRBD1 CASSADREYGYTF
TRBJ1-3 TRBV3-1/TRBV3-2 once - CASSQDWGGLNTIYF
TRBJ1-1 TRBV7-2 - - CASSLEGQGSVAFF
TRBJ1-2 TRBV6-1 few - CASSEGAGANYGYTF
TRBJ1-5 TRBV5-8 - - CASSLLLLNQPQHF
TRBJ1-2 TRBV7-9 - - CASSLAATPLGYTF
TRBJ1-4 TRBV10-3 few - CAISDPRNEKLFF
TRBJ2-7 TRBV18 - TRBD1 CASSPGTGGKYEQYF
TRBJ2-1 TRBV29-1 - TRBD1 CSVEGRTGGLNEQFF
TRBJ2-3 TRBV18 - TRBD2 CASSPRGSADTQYF
TRBJ2-5 TRBV7-2 - - CASSLGGRGMETQYF
TRBJ2-3 TRBV11-2 - TRBD2 CASSLGGGGTDTQYF
TRBJ2-7 TRBV27 few TRBD1 CASSPRQGASEQYF
TRBJ1-5 TRBV6-2/TRBV6-3 - - CASSYPPPGRPPQHF
TRBJ2-1 TRBV18 - TRBD2 CASSPWTSGSPYNEQFF
TRBJ2-1 TRBV12-3/TRBV12-4 - - CASRDRDLEQFF
TRBJ2-1 TRBV19 - - CASSVRTSYNEQFF
TRBJ2-5 TRBV30 few - CAWSGLTGLETQYF
TRBJ2-1 TRBV9 - - CASSVGVGTGDYNEQFF
TRBJ2-1 TRBV12-3/TRBV12-4 - - CASLGGSYNEQFF
TRBJ2-3 TRBV5-4 - - CASSWDISSSTDTQYF
TRBJ1-1 TRBV19 - TRBD1 CASNRGRYTEAFF
TRBJ2-1 TRBV12-3/TRBV12-4 few - CASRRSPGAEQFF
TRBJ2-2 TRBV11-2 - - CASSFLTASRELFF